Listed below are T cell receptor beta chains from one sample, sequenced in a study of shared clonotypes between healthy human individuals. The repertoire was sequenced with immunoSEQ multiplex PCR; TCRdb's copy has only in-frame clones and lacks some. The sample has around 2,000,000 clones, 90% to 95% seen once. Material: naive CD4+ T cells sorted from blood. These receptors were taken from a man aged 18 to 35 in good health. The CDR3 runs from the conserved cysteine through the conserved F or W. The D gene is left open where the match is weak. Clone size is given for some rows only: seen once, a few or many times, or a class if the clone is expanded.

j_gene: TRBJ2-1; v_gene: TRBV19; abundance: .; d_gene: .; CDR3aa: CASSASPGTTTTEQFF; CDR3nt: TGTGCCAGTAGTGCATCTCCCGGGACGACGACCACTGAGCAGTTCTTC
j_gene: TRBJ2-3; v_gene: TRBV30; abundance: .; d_gene: .; CDR3aa: CAWSTSDTQYF; CDR3nt: TGTGCCTGGAGTACGTCAGATACGCAGTATTTT
j_gene: TRBJ1-4; v_gene: TRBV27; abundance: .; d_gene: TRBD1; CDR3aa: CASSLLGGQVSEKLFF; CDR3nt: TGTGCCAGCAGTTTATTAGGAGGACAGGTGTCTGAAAAACTGTTTTTT
j_gene: TRBJ1-3; v_gene: TRBV12-1; abundance: .; d_gene: .; CDR3aa: CASSFVSGDGNTIYF; CDR3nt: TGTGCCAGCAGCTTTGTCTCAGGGGATGGAAACACCATATATTTT
j_gene: TRBJ2-7; v_gene: TRBV28; abundance: .; d_gene: .; CDR3aa: CASSWAVPYEQYF; CDR3nt: TGTGCCAGCAGTTGGGCAGTTCCCTACGAGCAGTACTTC
j_gene: TRBJ2-1; v_gene: TRBV5-1; abundance: once; d_gene: TRBD2; CDR3aa: CASSPRGLAGGDREFF; CDR3nt: TGCGCCAGCAGCCCACGCGGACTAGCGGGAGGGGACCGAGAGTTCTTC
j_gene: TRBJ2-7; v_gene: TRBV30; abundance: .; d_gene: TRBD1; CDR3aa: CAWSSTGGGYEQYF; CDR3nt: TGTGCCTGGAGTTCGACAGGGGGCGGTTACGAGCAGTACTTC
j_gene: TRBJ2-5; v_gene: TRBV2; abundance: .; d_gene: .; CDR3aa: CASSERFQETQYF; CDR3nt: TGTGCCAGCAGTGAAAGGTTTCAAGAGACCCAGTACTTC
j_gene: TRBJ2-7; v_gene: TRBV5-1; abundance: .; d_gene: .; CDR3aa: CASRLDGTLSSYEQYF; CDR3nt: TGCGCCAGCAGATTAGATGGGACACTGAGCTCCTACGAGCAGTACTTC
j_gene: TRBJ1-2; v_gene: TRBV4-1; abundance: .; d_gene: TRBD1; CDR3aa: CASSYPGQRDGYTF; CDR3nt: TGCGCCAGCAGCTACCCGGGACAGCGGGATGGCTACACCTTC
j_gene: TRBJ2-7; v_gene: TRBV6-5; abundance: .; d_gene: .; CDR3aa: CASSTTAYEQYF; CDR3nt: TGTGCCAGCAGTACCACCGCCTACGAGCAGTACTTC
j_gene: TRBJ2-7; v_gene: TRBV29-1; abundance: .; d_gene: TRBD1; CDR3aa: CSVEDPGQGTPYEQYF; CDR3nt: TGCAGCGTTGAAGATCCGGGACAGGGGACCCCCTACGAGCAGTACTTC
j_gene: TRBJ2-7; v_gene: TRBV18; abundance: .; d_gene: .; CDR3aa: CASSGDRSYEQYF; CDR3nt: TGTGCCAGCTCAGGGGACCGTAGCTACGAGCAGTACTTC
j_gene: TRBJ1-5; v_gene: TRBV29-1; abundance: .; d_gene: .; CDR3aa: CSVAGSNQPQHF; CDR3nt: TGCAGCGTAGCAGGTAGTAATCAGCCCCAGCATTTT
j_gene: TRBJ2-6; v_gene: TRBV5-1; abundance: once; d_gene: .; CDR3aa: CASSLGYGSGANVLTF; CDR3nt: TGCGCCAGCAGCTTGGGTTACGGCTCTGGGGCCAACGTCCTGACTTTC
j_gene: TRBJ1-5; v_gene: TRBV30; abundance: once; d_gene: .; CDR3aa: CAWSVQGVRSNQPQHF; CDR3nt: TGTGCCTGGAGTGTACAGGGAGTAAGAAGCAATCAGCCCCAGCATTTT
j_gene: TRBJ1-2; v_gene: TRBV6-5; abundance: .; d_gene: .; CDR3aa: CASSYTQGLRGYTF; CDR3nt: TGTGCCAGCAGTTACACACAGGGATTGAGAGGCTACACCTTC
j_gene: TRBJ2-1; v_gene: TRBV9; abundance: .; d_gene: .; CDR3aa: CASSVDRAQSSYNEQFF; CDR3nt: TGTGCCAGCAGCGTAGACCGCGCCCAGAGCTCCTACAATGAGCAGTTCTTC
j_gene: TRBJ1-1; v_gene: TRBV6-5; abundance: .; d_gene: .; CDR3aa: CASSPRGPRSEAFF; CDR3nt: TGTGCCAGCAGCCCGAGAGGACCGCGCTCTGAAGCTTTCTTT